This TCR beta chain was captured in a study of control samples from healthy donors and cancer patients. This table comes from immunoSEQ multiplex PCR, and its TCRdb copy is limited to in-frame clones, with some not included. The repertoire holds around 190,000 clones, with around 87% as singletons. Trimming removed 5 bases from V and 5 bases from J; junction bases left unmatched: 10. The V gene's germline CDR1 is MNHEY and CDR2 SMNVEV (reference sequence). The CDR3 loop spans 16 amino acids. This clone was counted only a few times. The clonotype was recovered from a woman in her forties or fifties in good health. The sample consisted of blood. V usage is TRBV27 and J usage is TRBJ1-4, with 8 positions matching TRBD1. CDR3 protein: CASSKLRTGKNEKLFF. In DNA, the CDR3 is TGTGCCAGCAGTAAACTGAGGACAGGGAAGAATGAAAAACTGTTTTTT.